The 11 T cell receptor beta chains given below trace back to one sample, sequenced in a study of blood T cell repertoires in COVID-19. Here immunoSEQ multiplex PCR was the method, and the copy in TCRdb shows in-frame clones only, minus some. The sample carries about 230,000 clones, over 80% recorded once. Sequencing was done on a sample of peripheral blood. Receptors originate from a man aged 35 to 55 with acute or convalescent COVID-19.

The chain combines TRBV5-6 with TRBJ1-1, with TRBD1 matching over 9 bases. Germline trimming cut 3 bases from V and 3 bases from J; bases unmatched to any gene: 6. The CDR3 is 15 residues long. The V gene's germline CDR1 is SGHDT and CDR2 YYEEEE. CDR3: CASSYTGGFDTEAFF. As DNA, the CDR3 is TGTGCCAGCAGCTACACAGGGGGCTTTGACACTGAAGCTTTCTTT.

The CDR3 is CASSIVDSFGLAGYNEQFF. CDR3 DNA: TGTGCCAGTAGTATAGTCGATAGTTTCGGACTAGCGGGATACAATGAGCAGTTCTTC. The rearrangement joins TRBV19 to TRBJ2-1; 12 nucleotides match TRBD2. V dropped 1 base and J dropped 4; count of bases not matched to a gene: 11. CDR3 length: 19 residues. Germline V gives CDR1 LNHDA, CDR2 SQIVND (reference sequence).

The chain combines TRBV3-1 (or the pseudogene TRBV3-2) with TRBJ2-7, with 8 bases lining up with TRBD2. V was clipped by 3 bases and J by 6 bases; unmatched bases: 10. This CDR3 comprises 15 residues. CDR1 LGHDT and CDR2 YNNKEL come from the germline V gene (reference sequence). CDR3 residues: CASSQGREGPFEQYF. The CDR3 DNA follows: TGTGCCAGCAGCCAGGGTCGGGAGGGCCCTTTCGAGCAGTACTTC.

The rearrangement links TRBV18 to TRBJ2-3, with D perhaps TRBD1 (5 bases). Trimming shortened V by 3 bases and J by 2 bases, and 15 bases separated the two germline ends. Germline V gene lookup returns CDR1 KGHSH and CDR2 LQKENI. CDR3 length equals 16 residues. The CDR3 is CASSPLQGRATDTQYF. CDR3 DNA sequence: TGTGCCAGCTCACCTTTGCAGGGAAGGGCCACAGATACGCAGTATTTT.

This chain links TRBV5-6 with TRBJ1-3; 12 nucleotides align to TRBD1. Germline values: CDR1 SGHDT, CDR2 YYEEEE. After removal of 7 bases from V and 9 bases from J, the junction contained 5 bases not matched to a gene. This CDR3 has 13 amino acids. CDR3 loop: CASGGTGGATIYF. CDR3 DNA sequence: TGTGCCAGCGGAGGGACAGGGGGCGCCACCATATATTTT.

This clone came up once. J is TRBJ1-5 and V is TRBV28, with 10 positions matching TRBD1. The junction had 19 bases not matched to a gene; V was cut back by 6 bases and J by 2 bases. The CDR3 extends over 20 amino acids. CDR1 and CDR2 (germline): MDHEN, SYDVKM. CDR3 in amino acids: CASSGGVGDRGYQGNQPQHF. In DNA form, the CDR3 reads TGTGCCAGCAGCGGCGGAGTGGGGGACAGGGGATATCAGGGCAATCAGCCCCAGCATTTT.

The chain joins TRBV19 to TRBJ1-2, with a possible D match to TRBD1 (6 bases). V was trimmed by 3 bases and J by 8 bases, leaving 13 bases between them. The CDR3 covers 13 residues. CDR1 and CDR2 from the germline V gene are LNHDA and SQIVND (reference sequence). The CDR3: CASSIGTGFGYTF. The CDR3 DNA reads as TGTGCCAGTAGTATTGGTACAGGGTTCGGCTACACCTTC.

The CDR3 sequence: CASSPRDTYEQYF. The CDR3 DNA follows: TGTGCCAGCTCACCTCGGGACACCTACGAGCAGTACTTC. The chain has TRBV18 and TRBJ2-7; maybe TRBD1 (6 bases). Germline CDR1 is KGHSH and CDR2 is LQKENI. This CDR3 region has 13 residues. The V end was cut by 3 bases, the J end by 2 bases, with 8 bases between.

V is TRBV5-6 and J is TRBJ2-7; 9 nucleotides line up with TRBD2. V lost 0 bases to trimming and J lost 5 bases; unmatched junction nucleotides: 6. The germline V gene has CDR1 SGHDT and CDR2 YYEEEE. The CDR3 has 15 residues. CDR3 in amino acids: CASSLAGSGSDEQYF. The CDR3 DNA reads TGTGCCAGCAGCTTGGCCGGTAGCGGGAGCGACGAGCAGTACTTC. The entire variable domain, with the rest obtained from reference TRBV5-6 and TRBJ2-7, is as follows: DAGVTQSPTHLIKTRGQQVTLRCSPKSGHDTVSWYQQALGQGPQFIFQYYEEEERQRGNFPDRFSGHQFPNYSSELNVNALLLGDSALYLCASSLAGSGSDEQYFGPGTRLTVT.

The J gene is TRBJ2-3, the V gene TRBV9, with TRBD2 matching over 15 bases. CDR3 length equals 20 residues. Germline V CDR1 and CDR2: SGDLS, YYNGEE. V shed 0 bases and J 4 bases; nucleotides not matched to a gene: 12. In DNA, the CDR3 is TGTGCCAGCAGCGTAGCATTCGAGGGACTAGCGGGAGGCCCCGCAGATACGCAGTATTTT. It is translated as CASSVAFEGLAGGPADTQYF.

This rearrangement joins TRBV6-5 to TRBJ1-2; 8 bases align to TRBD1. V lost 5 bases, J lost 6 bases, and 2 bases stayed unmatched. The CDR3 runs to 12 residues. From germline, CDR1 is MNHEY and CDR2 SVGAGI. The CDR3 nucleotides are TGTGCCAGCAGTCTGACAGGGGATGGCTACACCTTC. Residues: CASSLTGDGYTF.